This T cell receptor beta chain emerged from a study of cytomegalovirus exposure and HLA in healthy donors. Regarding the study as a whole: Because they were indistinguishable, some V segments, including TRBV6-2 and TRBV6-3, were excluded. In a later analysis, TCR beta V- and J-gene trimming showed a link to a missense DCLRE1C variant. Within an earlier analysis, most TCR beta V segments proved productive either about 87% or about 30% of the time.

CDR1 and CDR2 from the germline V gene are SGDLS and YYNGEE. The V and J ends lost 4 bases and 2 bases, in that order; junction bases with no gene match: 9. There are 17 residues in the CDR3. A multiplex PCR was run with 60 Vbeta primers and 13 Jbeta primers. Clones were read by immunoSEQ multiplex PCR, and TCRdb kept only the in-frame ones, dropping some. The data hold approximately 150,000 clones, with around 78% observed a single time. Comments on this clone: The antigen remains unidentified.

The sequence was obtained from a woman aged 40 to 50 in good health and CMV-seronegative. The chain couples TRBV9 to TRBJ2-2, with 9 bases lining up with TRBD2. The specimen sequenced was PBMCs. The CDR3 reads CASSFSGSLLNTGELFF. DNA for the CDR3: TGTGCCAGCAGCTTTAGCGGGAGTCTACTTAACACCGGGGAGCTGTTTTTT.